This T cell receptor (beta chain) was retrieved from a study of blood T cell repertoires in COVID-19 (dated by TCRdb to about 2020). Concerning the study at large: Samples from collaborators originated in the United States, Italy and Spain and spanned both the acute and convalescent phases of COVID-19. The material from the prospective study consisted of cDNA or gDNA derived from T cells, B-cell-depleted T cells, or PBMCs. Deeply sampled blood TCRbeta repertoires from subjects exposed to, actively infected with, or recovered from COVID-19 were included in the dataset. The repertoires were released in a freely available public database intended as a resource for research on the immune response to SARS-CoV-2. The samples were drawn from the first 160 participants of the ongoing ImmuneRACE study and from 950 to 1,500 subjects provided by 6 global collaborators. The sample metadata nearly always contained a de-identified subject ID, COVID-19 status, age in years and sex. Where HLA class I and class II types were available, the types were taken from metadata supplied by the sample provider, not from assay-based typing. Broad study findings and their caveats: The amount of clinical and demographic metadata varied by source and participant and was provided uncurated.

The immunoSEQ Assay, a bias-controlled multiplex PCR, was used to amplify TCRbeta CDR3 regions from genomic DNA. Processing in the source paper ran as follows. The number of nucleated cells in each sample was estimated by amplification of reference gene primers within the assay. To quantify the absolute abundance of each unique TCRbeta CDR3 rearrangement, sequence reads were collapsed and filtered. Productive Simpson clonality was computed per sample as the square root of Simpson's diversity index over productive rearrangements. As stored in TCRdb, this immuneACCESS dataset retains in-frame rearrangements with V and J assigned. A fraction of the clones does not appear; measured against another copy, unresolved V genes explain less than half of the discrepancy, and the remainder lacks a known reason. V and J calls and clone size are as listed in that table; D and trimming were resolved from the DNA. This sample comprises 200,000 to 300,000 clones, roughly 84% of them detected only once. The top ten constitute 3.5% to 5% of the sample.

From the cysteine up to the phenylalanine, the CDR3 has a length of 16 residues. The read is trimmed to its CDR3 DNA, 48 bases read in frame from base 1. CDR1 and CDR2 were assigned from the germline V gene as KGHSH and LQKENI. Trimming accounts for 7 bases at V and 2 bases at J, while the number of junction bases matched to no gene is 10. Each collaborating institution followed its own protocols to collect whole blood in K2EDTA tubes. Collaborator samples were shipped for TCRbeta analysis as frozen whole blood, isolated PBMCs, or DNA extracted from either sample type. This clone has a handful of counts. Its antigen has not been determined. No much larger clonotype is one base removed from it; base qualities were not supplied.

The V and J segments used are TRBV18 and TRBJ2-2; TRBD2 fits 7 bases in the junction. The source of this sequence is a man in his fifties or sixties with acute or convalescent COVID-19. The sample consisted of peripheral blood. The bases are TGTGCCAGCTTAATACAGCGGGACCGAAACACCGGGGAGCTGTTTTTT. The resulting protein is CASLIQRDRNTGELFF. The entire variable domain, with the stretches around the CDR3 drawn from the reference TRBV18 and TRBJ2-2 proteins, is NAGVMQNPRHLVRRRGQEARLRCSPMKGHSHVYWYRQLPEEGLKFMVYLQKENIIDESGMPKERFSAEFPKEGPSILRIQQVVRGDSAAYFCASLIQRDRNTGELFFGEGSRLTVL.